What follows are 20 T cell receptor beta chains derived from one specimen sequenced in a study of blood T cell repertoires in COVID-19. Some clones are missing from TCRdb's copy, which holds only in-frame ones; the method was immunoSEQ multiplex PCR. The sample records 100,000 or so clones, approximately 86% being singletons. Input material: peripheral blood. The source of these receptors is a woman aged 60-75 years with acute or convalescent COVID-19.

This chain uses TRBV3-1 (or the pseudogene TRBV3-2) with TRBJ2-7; D possibly corresponds to TRBD2 (6 bases). V lost 4 bases, J lost 0 bases, and 19 bases lay in between. The CDR3 extends over 17 amino acids. Germline V gene lookup returns CDR1 LGHDT and CDR2 YNNKEL (reference sequence). In DNA form, the CDR3 reads TGTGCCAGCAGCCCCGGGGGAGGTAGGAGGAGCTCCTACGAGCAGTACGTC. Translating gives CASSPGGGRRSSYEQYV.

The J gene is TRBJ2-1, the V gene TRBV3-1 (or the pseudogene TRBV3-2); TRBD2 agrees at 11 bases. The CDR3 sequence is 14 residues long. The germline gives CDR1 LGHDT, CDR2 YNNKEL (reference sequence). Trimming removed 9 bases from V and 2 bases from J; junction bases left unmatched: 3. CDR3: CASGTSGTYNEQFF. In DNA, the CDR3 is TGTGCCAGTGGGACTAGCGGAACCTACAATGAGCAGTTCTTC.

The chain has TRBV19 and TRBJ1-1; 9 bases agree with TRBD1. The junction had 7 bases not matched to a gene; V was cut back by 5 bases and J by 0 bases. The CDR3 length is 16 residues. CDR1 is LNHDA and CDR2 is SQIVND in the germline V gene (reference sequence). CDR3 sequence (DNA): TGTGCCAGTAGTCCCCCCGGGACAGGGATGAACACTGAAGCTTTCTTT. Its translation is CASSPPGTGMNTEAFF.

V gene TRBV28 combines with J gene TRBJ1-1, with D possibly matching TRBD1 (5 bases). Germline V gene lookup returns CDR1 MDHEN and CDR2 SYDVKM. V was pared by 2 bases and J by 0 bases, with 10 bases between. The CDR3 loop spans 15 amino acids. This CDR3 is CASSLIGGMNTEAFF. CDR3 DNA sequence: TGTGCCAGCAGTTTAATCGGGGGTATGAACACTGAAGCTTTCTTT.

This chain joins TRBV2 and TRBJ2-5; tentatively, D is TRBD2 (6 bases). Germline-derived CDR1 and CDR2 are SNHLY and FYNNEI. This CDR3 has 15 residues. V was clipped by 6 bases and J by 6 bases, with 20 bases between them. The CDR3 DNA sequence: TGTGCCAGCAGAGCTCTGGTCGGAGGGCCGAAGACCCAGTACTTC. Translating gives CASRALVGGPKTQYF.

This clone has more than one count but fewer than ten. The chain has TRBV7-9 and TRBJ1-1; D call uncertain. The CDR3 has 13 amino acids. Germline V gene sequence: CDR1 SEHNR, CDR2 FQNEAQ (reference sequence). Trimming removed 3 bases from V and 7 bases from J, with 12 bases in between. Here the CDR3 reads CASSFLGAGEAFF. The CDR3 nucleotides are TGTGCCAGCAGCTTTCTGGGCGCGGGTGAAGCTTTCTTT.

The table lists this clone with a few counts. The V and J genes are TRBV6-5 and TRBJ2-3; maybe TRBD1 (7 bases). There are 15 residues in the CDR3. With 6 bases removed from V and 0 bases from J, the gap between germline ends came to 13 bases. Germline V lookup: CDR1 MNHEY, CDR2 SVGAGI. CDR3 loop: CASRMTGTSTDTQYF. The CDR3 bases are TGTGCCAGCAGGATGACAGGGACTAGCACAGATACGCAGTATTTT.

Concerning this clone: The junction departs from the called germline gene at one end, perhaps through a read error. The rearrangement uses TRBV14 and TRBJ2-5, with D possibly TRBD2 on 6 matching bases. This CDR3 is built from 13 residues. Per germline, CDR1 SGHDN and CDR2 FVKESK. CDR3 loop: CASSHSGGGRPNF. CDR3 bases: TGTGCCAGCAGCCACTCCGGGGGTGGGAGACCCAACTTC.

This chain joins TRBV2 and TRBJ2-7; 13 positions agree with TRBD2. Germline lookup yields CDR1 SNHLY and CDR2 FYNNEI. J lost 2 bases, V lost 0 bases, and 1 base had no gene match. The CDR3 consists of 16 residues. The CDR3 protein is CASSEAGTSGTYEQYF. The CDR3 DNA follows: TGTGCCAGCAGTGAAGCAGGGACTAGCGGGACCTACGAGCAGTACTTC.

This clone was observed a few times. The chain is built from TRBV9 and TRBJ2-3; 9 nucleotides align to TRBD2. The CDR3 extends over 16 amino acids. V was pared by 3 bases and J by 3 bases, with 8 bases of the junction left unmatched. Per the germline V gene, CDR1 is SGDLS and CDR2 is YYNGEE. The CDR3 sequence: CASSGRAGGWTDTQYF. In DNA, the CDR3 is TGTGCCAGCAGCGGCCGAGCGGGAGGTTGGACAGATACGCAGTATTTT.

This chain links TRBV5-1 with TRBJ2-2; 7 bases fit TRBD2. The CDR3 length is 16 residues. CDR1 is SGHRS, CDR2 YFSETQ, per germline. V was pared by 4 bases and J by 4 bases, with 10 bases of the junction left unmatched. Here the CDR3 reads CASSSGAGLTTGELFF. The CDR3 nucleotides are TGCGCCAGCAGCAGTGGGGCGGGACTAACCACCGGGGAGCTGTTTTTT. The entire variable domain, with the rest obtained from reference TRBV5-1 and TRBJ2-2, is as follows: KAGVTQTPRYLIKTRGQQVTLSCSPISGHRSVSWYQQTPGQGLQFLFEYFSETQRNKGNFPGRFSGRQFSNSRSEMNVSTLELGDSALYLCASSSGAGLTTGELFFGEGSRLTVL.

The V and J genes are TRBV28 and TRBJ2-2, with D maybe TRBD1 (5 bases). The CDR3 runs to 14 residues. Trimming took 10 bases from V and 2 from J, leaving 14 bases between them. Germline CDR1 MDHEN, CDR2 SYDVKM. Here the CDR3 reads CATNRNTNTGELFF. DNA for the CDR3: TGTGCCACCAACAGGAATACTAACACCGGGGAGCTGTTTTTT.

CDR3 nucleotides: TGTGCCAGCAGCCCTACTAGCGGGATTTCCTACGAGCAGTACTTC. This translates into CASSPTSGISYEQYF. The chain joins TRBV11-2 to TRBJ2-7; 10 nucleotides align to TRBD2. The CDR3 runs to 15 residues. With V trimmed by 5 bases and J by 1 base, 5 bases remained unmatched. Germline CDR1 SGHAT, CDR2 FQNNGV.

The chain couples TRBV9 to TRBJ1-2; 7 bases line up with TRBD1. J was trimmed by 2 bases and V by 4 bases; bases with no gene match: 5. This CDR3 is 14 amino acids long. Germline values: CDR1 SGDLS, CDR2 YYNGEE. DNA of the CDR3: TGTGCCAGCAGCTTAATGACAGGGAACTATGGCTACACCTTC. Residues: CASSLMTGNYGYTF.

This clone was seen a single time. The rearrangement uses TRBV5-5 and TRBJ1-5; D unclear. Germline loops: CDR1 SGHKS, CDR2 YYEKEE (reference sequence). The CDR3 contains 17 residues. V gave up 0 bases and J gave up 0 bases, with 13 bases separating them. CDR3 in DNA: TGTGCCAGCAGCTTGGAATACCAGGTTCTTAGCAATCAGCCCCAGCATTTT. This translates into CASSLEYQVLSNQPQHF. The complete variable domain, with remaining parts taken from reference TRBV5-5 and TRBJ1-5, reads DAGVTQSPTHLIKTRGQQVTLRCSPISGHKSVSWYQQVLGQGPQFIFQYYEKEERGRGNFPDRFSARQFPNYSSELNVNALLLGDSALYLCASSLEYQVLSNQPQHFGDGTRLSIL.

The chain couples TRBV28 to TRBJ2-7; tentative D call: TRBD2 (5 bases). Looked up from germline, CDR1 is MDHEN and CDR2 is SYDVKM. V was shortened by 1 base and J by 12 bases, with 19 bases between the two germline ends. CDR3 size: 14 residues. The chain's CDR3 is CASSLYARGLQGYF. As DNA, the CDR3 is TGTGCCAGCAGTTTATATGCCCGGGGTTTGCAAGGGTACTTC.

This sequence joins TRBV27 and TRBJ1-2, with TRBD1 as a possible D gene (6 bases). The CDR3 length is 15 residues. The germline V and J ends were trimmed by 6 bases and 3 bases, with 17 bases remaining between them. The germline V gene has CDR1 MNHEY and CDR2 SMNVEV (reference sequence). CDR3 coding DNA: TGTGCCAGCAGCCCCCTTGGGGGCCCCTACTATGGCTACACCTTC. Translating gives CASSPLGGPYYGYTF.

The chain carries TRBV6-6 and TRBJ2-5; no clear D. CDR3 length: 12 residues. The germline V gene encodes CDR1 MNHNY and CDR2 SVGAGI (reference sequence). The ends were cut back, 4 bases at V and 1 base at J, with 4 bases in the middle. The chain's CDR3 is CASSFGQETQYF. The CDR3 bases are TGTGCCAGCAGTTTCGGCCAAGAGACCCAGTACTTC.

The gene calls are TRBV6-5 and TRBJ2-3; tentative D call: TRBD1 (6 bases). This CDR3 is built from 14 residues. Germline CDR1 reads MNHEY; CDR2 reads SVGAGI. V dropped 10 bases and J dropped 2 bases, with 16 bases sitting between them. The CDR3 region is CATKDRMFTDTQYF. As DNA, the CDR3 is TGTGCCACCAAGGACAGAATGTTCACAGATACGCAGTATTTT.

The rearrangement links TRBV18 to TRBJ1-2, with a weak D call TRBD1 (5 bases). The CDR3 is 16 amino acids. Germline lookup yields CDR1 KGHSH and CDR2 LQKENI. V lost 3 bases and J 8 bases, leaving 22 bases between the germline ends. The CDR3: CASSPQTPIPSGGYTF. CDR3 in DNA: TGTGCCAGCTCACCTCAGACGCCTATCCCCTCAGGGGGCTACACCTTC.